The 14 T cell receptor beta chains presented below share a single source sample, sequenced in a study of T cell responses to AZD1222 COVID-19 vaccine (dated by TCRdb to the early 2020s). Library construction relied on the immunoSEQ multiplex PCR assay. This is the immuneACCESS table as TCRdb keeps it, with only in-frame sequences that have V and J called. A part of the clones is gone; compared with another copy, unresolved V genes explain less than half, and the rest is unexplained. In all, the sample holds roughly 150,000 clones, and 75% to 90% of those were seen once. Jointly, the top ten make up roughly 7% of the sample. The time point label here, explained by the study, means: sample from adult after SARS-CoV-2 infection, after symptom onset. The sequencing used peripheral blood, collected after recovery from COVID-19. These receptors all come from an adult who had recovered from COVID-19.

V is TRBV2 and J is TRBJ2-5; no definite D call. The CDR3 has 14 residues. Germline CDR1 and CDR2: SNHLY and FYNNEI. The germline V and J ends were trimmed by 8 bases and 4 bases, with 17 bases remaining between them. CDR3 nucleotide sequence: TGTGCCAGCTCCCCTTATCGGGCCGCAGAGACCCAGTACTTC. Translating it yields CASSPYRAAETQYF.

The rearrangement joins TRBV7-3 to TRBJ2-2; possibly TRBD2 for D (7 bases). Trimming pared 6 bases from V and 4 bases from J, leaving 15 bases between. This CDR3 comprises 15 residues. Germline V gene data show CDR1 as SGHTA and CDR2 as FQGTGA. CDR3 loop: CASRKGGGSTGELFF. CDR3 DNA sequence: TGTGCCAGCAGAAAGGGGGGCGGGAGCACCGGGGAGCTGTTTTTT.

The rearrangement uses TRBV10-3 and TRBJ2-3; D gene unclear. CDR3 length: 11 amino acids. In germline, CDR1 is ENHRY, CDR2 SYGVKD. Trimming removed 2 bases from V and 6 bases from J, with 3 bases in between. CDR3 DNA: TGTGCCATCAGTGAGGGGGATACGCAGTATTTT. Translated: CAISEGDTQYF.

The V and J genes are TRBV27 and TRBJ2-1; weak D call: TRBD2 (5 bases). CDR1 is MNHEY and CDR2 is SMNVEV in the germline V gene (reference sequence). The CDR3 is made up of 13 amino acids. Trimming shortened V by 5 bases and J by 9 bases, and 14 bases separated the two germline ends. CDR3 in amino acids: CASSPYTSGEQFF. The CDR3 DNA is TGTGCCAGCAGTCCCTACACTAGTGGTGAGCAGTTCTTC.

The CDR3 loop reads CASSSGQPNQPQHF. Here the CDR3 DNA reads TGTGCCAGCAGCTCAGGACAACCCAATCAGCCCCAGCATTTT. The chain joins TRBV7-3 to TRBJ1-5; D possibly corresponds to TRBD1 (5 bases). The CDR3 extends over 14 amino acids. V shed 4 bases and J shed 3 bases, with 10 bases lying between them. CDR1 and CDR2 (germline): SGHTA, FQGTGA.

The gene calls are TRBV7-8 and TRBJ1-5; D is possibly TRBD1 (5 bases). Trimming removed 6 bases at V and 7 bases at J, with 13 bases between. This CDR3 comprises 13 residues. Germline V gene lookup returns CDR1 SGHVS and CDR2 FQNEAQ. This CDR3 reads CASRNRGEQPQHF. CDR3 in DNA: TGTGCCAGCAGAAATCGAGGGGAACAGCCCCAGCATTTT.

This clone was detected once. The chain joins TRBV20-1 to TRBJ2-5; 11 bases match TRBD2. From germline, CDR1 is DFQATT and CDR2 SNEGSKA (reference sequence). V lost 3 bases to trimming and J lost 1 base; unmatched junction nucleotides: 10. The CDR3 has 17 amino acids. In DNA form, the CDR3 reads TGCAGTGCTAGTAAGGGGCTAGCGGGAGGTTTCCAAGAGACCCAGTACTTC. As protein: CSASKGLAGGFQETQYF.

This rearrangement joins TRBV6-2 or TRBV6-3 to TRBJ2-2; 11 bases match TRBD2. From germline, CDR1 is MNHEY and CDR2 SVGEGT. The CDR3 is 15 amino acids. J gave up 6 bases and V 2 bases, and 2 bases lay outside the gene matches. CDR3: CASSYTSGGSGELFF. The CDR3 nucleotides read TGTGCCAGCAGTTACACTAGCGGGGGATCCGGGGAGCTGTTTTTT.

The chain has TRBV3-1 (or the pseudogene TRBV3-2) and TRBJ2-3, with D possibly matching TRBD2 (6 bases). The ends were cut back, 5 bases at V and 0 bases at J, with 12 bases in the middle. CDR1 is LGHDT and CDR2 is YNNKEL in the germline V gene (reference sequence). The CDR3 extends over 15 amino acids. As DNA, the CDR3 is TGTGCCAGCAGCTCAGGGAGCGGGAGCACAGATACGCAGTATTTT. Amino acid sequence: CASSSGSGSTDTQYF.

The chain has TRBV10-3 and TRBJ2-7; no clear D. Between the trimmed V and J ends, which lost 4 bases and 2 bases, there was a span of 9 bases. CDR1 and CDR2 from the germline V gene are ENHRY and SYGVKD. The CDR3 has 13 amino acids. The CDR3 is CAISGGGPYEQYF. CDR3 DNA sequence: TGTGCCATCAGTGGAGGCGGTCCCTACGAGCAGTACTTC.

Notes on this clone: The junction and the germline gene differ at one end; a read error may be behind it. This rearrangement joins TRBV6-1 to TRBJ1-1; tentatively, D is TRBD1 (6 bases). This CDR3 is built from 13 residues. The germline V gene encodes CDR1 MNHNS and CDR2 SASEGT. The CDR3 here is CASSERYRVSPSF. CDR3 bases: TGTGCCAGCAGTGAACGGTACAGGGTTAGCCCCTCATTT.

This chain connects TRBV7-2 to TRBJ1-6; TRBD1 matches at 9 bases. The CDR3 is made up of 15 amino acids. V gave up 4 bases and J gave up 6 bases; unmatched junction bases: 4. Per germline, CDR1 SGHTA and CDR2 FQGNSA. CDR3 in amino acids: CASSYRQGGNSPLHF. The CDR3 nucleotides are TGTGCCAGCAGCTACCGACAGGGGGGTAATTCACCCCTCCACTTT. The variable domain in full, with the rest retrieved from reference TRBV7-2 and TRBJ1-6, is GAGVSQSPSNKVTEKGKDVELRCDPISGHTALYWYRQSLGQGLEFLIYFQGNSAPDKSGLPSDRFSAERTGGSVSTLTIQRTQQEDSAVYLCASSYRQGGNSPLHFGNGTRLTVT.

The chain joins TRBV7-9 to TRBJ2-2, with D possibly matching TRBD2 (5 bases). Looked up from germline, CDR1 is SEHNR and CDR2 is FQNEAQ (reference sequence). Trimming left V 5 bases short and J 1 base short, with 11 bases between. This CDR3 is 15 amino acids long. As DNA, the CDR3 is TGTGCCAGCAGCCCGAAAGCGGTGAACACCGGGGAGCTGTTTTTT. Translated: CASSPKAVNTGELFF.

The chain is built from TRBV9 and TRBJ1-1; D call uncertain. V lost 1 base and J lost 2, with 6 bases in between. Germline V gene data show CDR1 as SGDLS and CDR2 as YYNGEE. The CDR3 is 13 residues long. The CDR3 region is CASSVRYNTEAFF. CDR3 bases: TGTGCCAGCAGCGTAAGGTATAACACTGAAGCTTTCTTT.